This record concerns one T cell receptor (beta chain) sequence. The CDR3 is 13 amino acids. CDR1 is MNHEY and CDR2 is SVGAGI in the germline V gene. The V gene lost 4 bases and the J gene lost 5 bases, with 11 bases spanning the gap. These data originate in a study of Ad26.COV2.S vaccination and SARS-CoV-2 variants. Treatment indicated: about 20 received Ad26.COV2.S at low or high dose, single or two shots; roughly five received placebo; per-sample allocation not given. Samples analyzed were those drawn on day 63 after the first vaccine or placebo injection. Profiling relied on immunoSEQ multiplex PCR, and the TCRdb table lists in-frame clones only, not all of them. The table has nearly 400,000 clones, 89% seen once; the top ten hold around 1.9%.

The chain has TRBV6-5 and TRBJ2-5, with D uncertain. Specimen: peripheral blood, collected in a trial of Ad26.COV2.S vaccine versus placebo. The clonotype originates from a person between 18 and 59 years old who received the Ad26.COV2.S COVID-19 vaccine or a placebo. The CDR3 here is CASSSTMEETQYF. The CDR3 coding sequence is TGTGCCAGCAGTTCCACCATGGAGGAGACCCAGTACTTC.